The 18 T cell receptor beta chains reported below all come from one sample, sequenced in a study of brain metastases from non-small cell lung cancer. The repertoire was sequenced with immunoSEQ multiplex PCR; TCRdb's copy has only in-frame clones and lacks some. The table shows more than 1,500 clones, with 81% occurring only once. The sequenced sample was tumor-adjacent normal tissue. These receptors were collected from a donor at least 40 years old with non-small cell lung cancer.

The chain carries TRBV4-3 and TRBJ2-2, with D unclear. The V gene's germline CDR1 is LGHNA and CDR2 YSLEER. V lost 0 bases and J 6 bases, leaving 11 bases between the germline ends. The CDR3 is 15 amino acids. The CDR3 DNA sequence: TGCGCCAGCAGCCAAGATTATAGCAGCTCCGGGGAGCTGTTTTTT. Translation gives CASSQDYSSSGELFF.

This rearrangement joins TRBV9 to TRBJ2-5; 13 bases agree with TRBD2. Germline trimming cut 3 bases from V and 4 bases from J; bases unmatched to any gene: 6. The germline V gene encodes CDR1 SGDLS and CDR2 YYNGEE. CDR3 length: 16 residues. CDR3 sequence reads: CASSDGLAGVGETQYF. The CDR3 bases are TGTGCCAGCAGCGATGGACTAGCGGGAGTTGGAGAGACCCAGTACTTC.

V is TRBV6-2 or TRBV6-3 and J is TRBJ2-7, with a weak D call TRBD1 (5 bases). The CDR3 is 15 amino acids. Looked up from germline, CDR1 is MNHEY and CDR2 is SVGEGT. With 4 bases removed from V and 3 bases from J, the gap between germline ends came to 16 bases. The CDR3 reads CASSSARQNFYEQYF. In DNA form, the CDR3 reads TGTGCCAGCAGTTCCGCCAGACAGAACTTCTACGAGCAGTACTTC.

The V call is TRBV18, the J call TRBJ1-3; 8 nucleotides line up with TRBD1. V trimming: 0 bases; J trimming: 3 bases; junction bases outside the gene matches: 4. The CDR3 totals 16 residues. CDR1 and CDR2 (germline): KGHSH, LQKENI. As DNA, the CDR3 is TGTGCCAGCTCACCACCTCAGGGGGCTTTTGGAAACACCATATATTTT. Translation gives CASSPPQGAFGNTIYF.

The CDR3 nucleotides read TGCAGCGCCGACGAGGGGGGCCGCGGCAATGAGCAGTTCTTC. Its translation: CSADEGGRGNEQFF. The chain is built from TRBV29-1 and TRBJ2-1; D may be TRBD1 or TRBD2 (6 bases each). The CDR3 length is 14 residues. V dropped 7 bases and J dropped 6 bases, with 19 bases sitting between them. CDR1 is SQVTM, CDR2 ANQGSEA, per germline.

On this clone itself: This sample includes further DNA sequences coding for the same CDR3. The genes are TRBV2 and TRBJ2-7; 7 positions match TRBD1. Trimming cost V 6 bases and J 1 base; bases outside gene matches: 6. Germline CDR1 SNHLY, CDR2 FYNNEI. This CDR3 region has 14 residues. The CDR3 reads CASRTGPSSYEQYF. The CDR3, as DNA: TGTGCCAGCAGGACAGGGCCAAGTTCCTACGAGCAGTACTTC.

With regard to this clone: A much larger clone lies one base from this, so it may be a read error. This rearrangement joins TRBV9 to TRBJ2-1; TRBD2 matches 7 bases. Germline assignment: CDR1 SGDLS and CDR2 YYNGEE. This CDR3 contains 16 residues. V gave up 3 bases and J gave up 7 bases; unmatched junction bases: 13. In nucleotides, the CDR3 is TGTGCCAGCAGCGAGGGAGGGAGGACCCCTACAAATGAGCAGTTCTTC. Its translation: CASSEGGRTPTNEQFF.

V usage is TRBV2 and J usage is TRBJ1-1, with D tentatively TRBD1 (6 bases). V dropped 2 bases and J dropped 1 base, with 17 bases sitting between them. This CDR3 has 17 amino acids. Germline CDR1 reads SNHLY; CDR2 reads FYNNEI. The CDR3 loop is CASSEYLGGRGNTEAFF. The CDR3 bases are TGTGCCAGCAGTGAATATTTGGGTGGCAGGGGGAACACTGAAGCTTTCTTT.

The chain carries TRBV30 and TRBJ2-7; possibly TRBD1 or TRBD2 for D (6 bases each). Trimming removed 8 bases at V and 6 bases at J, with 14 bases between. Germline values: CDR1 GTSNPN, CDR2 SVGIG (reference sequence). The CDR3 sequence is 11 residues long. CDR3 region: CARGRSGEQYF. DNA for the CDR3: TGTGCCCGGGGGCGGTCGGGCGAGCAGTACTTC.

This chain uses TRBV4-3 with TRBJ1-4; D remains unclear. V was shortened by 4 bases and J by 8 bases, with 20 bases between the two germline ends. Germline CDR1 and CDR2: LGHNA and YSLEER. The length of the CDR3 is 16 residues. For the CDR3, the DNA is TGCGCCAGCAGCCCTCGCCCGACGGCCGAGGGAGAAAAACTGTTTTTT. Protein sequence: CASSPRPTAEGEKLFF.

The J gene is TRBJ2-3, the V gene TRBV6-6; 13 bases are a match to TRBD2. V lost 6 bases and J lost 2; bases outside the gene matches: 5. There are 16 residues in the CDR3. CDR1 MNHNY and CDR2 SVGAGI come from the germline V gene (reference sequence). CDR3 nucleotides: TGTGCCAGCAGCCTCGGACTAGCGGGGGCCACAGATACGCAGTATTTT. Protein product: CASSLGLAGATDTQYF.

By sample share, this clone is hyperexpanded (1% or more). The identical CDR3 is also encoded by other nucleotide sequences in the sample. V is TRBV19 and J is TRBJ2-3, with D perhaps matching TRBD1 or TRBD2 (5 bases each). The V end lost 9 bases, the J end lost 3 bases, and 19 bases lay between the germline ends. From germline, CDR1 is LNHDA and CDR2 SQIVND (reference sequence). The CDR3 extends over 15 amino acids. The DNA of the CDR3 is TGTGCCAGCCGACGAGCGGAACAGGTGACAGATACGCAGTATTTT. Protein sequence: CASRRAEQVTDTQYF.

CDR3 protein: CASSLGGYGATQREQFF. The DNA of the CDR3 is TGTGCCAGCAGCTTGGGGGGTTACGGGGCGACCCAACGCGAGCAGTTCTTC. The gene calls are TRBV5-4 and TRBJ2-1; D could derive from TRBD1 or TRBD2 (5 bases each). V lost 0 bases to trimming and J lost 10 bases, with 23 bases between them. This CDR3 has 17 residues. The germline V gene encodes CDR1 SGHNT and CDR2 YYREEE (reference sequence).

The V call is TRBV28, the J call TRBJ2-1; a possible D gene is TRBD2 (5 bases). Per the germline V gene, CDR1 is MDHEN and CDR2 is SYDVKM. This CDR3 spans 14 amino acids. The V end lost 5 bases, the J end lost 3 bases, and 11 bases lay between the germline ends. The DNA for the CDR3 is TGTGCCAGCAGTCGGAGGATTCGCTACAATGAGCAGTTCTTC. It translates to CASSRRIRYNEQFF.

By share of the sample, this clone is large. The gene calls are TRBV19 and TRBJ2-3; no definite D call. Germline V gene data show CDR1 as LNHDA and CDR2 as SQIVND (reference sequence). This CDR3 comprises 11 residues. V dropped 7 bases and J dropped 5 bases, with 7 bases sitting between them. The CDR3, as DNA: TGTGCCAGTACCGGCAGAGATACGCAGTATTTT. It is translated as CASTGRDTQYF.

V usage is TRBV30 and J usage is TRBJ2-3; unclear D gene. V shed 0 bases and J shed 7 bases, with 11 bases lying between them. The CDR3 has 13 amino acids. Germline V gives CDR1 GTSNPN, CDR2 SVGIG (reference sequence). The CDR3 here is CAWSVWQANTQYF. DNA for the CDR3: TGTGCCTGGAGTGTATGGCAAGCGAATACGCAGTATTTT. The full variable domain, with the rest looked up from reference TRBV30 and TRBJ2-3, is SQTIHQWPATLVQPVGSPLSLECTVEGTSNPNLYWYRQAAGRGLQLLFYSVGIGQISSEVPQNLSASRPQDRQFILSSKKLLLSDSGFYLCAWSVWQANTQYFGPGTRLTVL.

The V call is TRBV29-1, the J call TRBJ2-7; D not resolved. V was pared by 4 bases and J by 0 bases, with 13 bases between. The germline CDR1 and CDR2 sequences are SQVTM and ANQGSEA. The CDR3 extends over 14 amino acids. The CDR3 nucleotides read TGCAGCGTTGGGCCGCAGTCCAACTCCTACGAGCAGTACTTC. The encoded protein is CSVGPQSNSYEQYF.

A word on this clone: The junction and the germline gene differ at one end; a read error may be behind it. CDR3 coding DNA: TGTGCCAGCAGCATAGGGGGCGGAGGGGCCTACGAGCAGTACTTC. Translating it yields CASSIGGGGAYEQYF. The chain recombines TRBV13 with TRBJ2-7, with D possibly being TRBD1 (7 bases). This CDR3 comprises 15 residues. The germline V gene has CDR1 PRHDT and CDR2 FYEKMQ (reference sequence).